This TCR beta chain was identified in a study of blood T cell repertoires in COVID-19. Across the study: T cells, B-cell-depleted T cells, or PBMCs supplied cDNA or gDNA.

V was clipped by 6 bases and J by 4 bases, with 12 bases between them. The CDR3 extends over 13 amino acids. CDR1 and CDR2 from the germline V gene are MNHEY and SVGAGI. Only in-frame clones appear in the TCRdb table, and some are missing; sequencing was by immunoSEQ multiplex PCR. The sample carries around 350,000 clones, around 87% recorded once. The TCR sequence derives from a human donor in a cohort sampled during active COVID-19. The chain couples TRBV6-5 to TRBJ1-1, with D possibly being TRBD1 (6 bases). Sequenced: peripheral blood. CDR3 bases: TGTGCCAGCAGACAAAGCAGGGGCACTGAAGCTTTCTTT. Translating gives CASRQSRGTEAFF.